This T cell receptor beta chain is drawn from a study of T cells in Graves' hyperthyroidism and ophthalmopathy. Using RNA transcripts as the source, TCR beta CDR3 regions were amplified. First-round RT-PCR with HTBI primers amplified the TCR CDR3 region. TCRdb re-derived calls from the multiplex PCR reads in MiXCR, one entry per CDR3 protein. The sample records some 440,000 distinct CDR3 sequences, 15% to 17% being singletons. This CDR3 is 20 amino acids long. Per germline, CDR1 MDHEN and CDR2 SYDVKM. V lost 5 bases and J 6 bases, leaving 32 bases between the germline ends. The sample holds many counts of this clonotype.

This TCR was recovered from a young woman with Graves' hyperthyroidism. What was sequenced was blood. This sequence joins TRBV28 and TRBJ2-1; D unresolved. CDR3 DNA sequence: TGTGCCAGCAGTCCTCGGTTATACAGAGTGCGGCACGAAACCCGCAATGAGCAGTTCTTC. It is translated as CASSPRLYRVRHETRNEQFF.